The sequence of this T cell receptor (beta chain) was determined in a study of blood T cells in healthy people across ages. On this clonotype: The antigen remains undetermined.

Combining a sample-barcoded 5' primer with a J-beta primer mix, a second PCR ran for roughly 7 to 11 cycles. From each sample, at least 3 million paired-end reads containing CDR3 were obtained. TCRdb passed the 5' RACE reads through MiXCR, listing each CDR3 protein once. This sample has 800,000 to 950,000 distinct CDR3 sequences, with under 40% found just once. General study results and limits: Naive CD4+ cell counts and diversity both ran higher in long-lived than in aged donors.

The CDR3 totals 14 residues. Germline loops: CDR1 SQVTM, CDR2 ANQGSEA. The V end lost 1 base, the J end lost 4 bases, and 8 bases lay between the germline ends. Sequencing input: blood. The clonotype originates from a man between 18 and 35 years old in good health. The chain joins TRBV29-1 to TRBJ2-6; D is ambiguous. The CDR3 protein is CSVEGGSGANVLTF. The CDR3 nucleotides read TGCAGCGTTGAAGGGGGTTCGGGGGCCAACGTCCTGACTTTC.